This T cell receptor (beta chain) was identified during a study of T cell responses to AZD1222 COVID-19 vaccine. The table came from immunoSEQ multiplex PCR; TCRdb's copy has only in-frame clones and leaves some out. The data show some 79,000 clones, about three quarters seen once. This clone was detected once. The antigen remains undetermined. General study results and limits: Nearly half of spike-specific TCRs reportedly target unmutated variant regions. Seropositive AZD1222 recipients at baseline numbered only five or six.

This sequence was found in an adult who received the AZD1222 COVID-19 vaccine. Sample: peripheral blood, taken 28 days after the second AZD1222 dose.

The CDR3 DNA reads TGTGCCAGCAGTTTAGATGGGGATGGCTACACCTTC. It encodes CASSLDGDGYTF. The genes are TRBV12-3 or TRBV12-4 and TRBJ1-2; the D is unclear. This CDR3 region has 12 residues. The V and J ends lost 1 base and 6 bases respectively, with 6 bases between them.